The next 25 T cell receptor beta chains were all read from a single sample in a study of immune cell composition in non-small cell lung cancer. Sequenced by immunoSEQ multiplex PCR; TCRdb stores in-frame clones only, minus some. The data hold about 2,100 clones, with 60% to 75% observed a single time. Normal lung was sampled as far from the tumour as possible, at least 3 cm. Input material: non-adjacent lung tissue. The receptors shown here come from a human donor with non-small cell lung cancer.

V gene TRBV28 combines with J gene TRBJ2-1; TRBD2 aligns across 11 bases. The germline CDR1 and CDR2 sequences are MDHEN and SYDVKM. V gave up 4 bases and J gave up 6 bases; unmatched junction bases: 8. This CDR3 is 16 amino acids long. CDR3 amino acids: CASSSPTGTSGNEQFF. Here the CDR3 DNA reads TGTGCCAGCAGTTCCCCTACCGGGACTAGCGGCAATGAGCAGTTCTTC. The whole variable domain, remainder taken from reference TRBV28 and TRBJ2-1, is DVKVTQSSRYLVKRTGEKVFLECVQDMDHENMFWYRQDPGLGLRLIYFSYDVKMKEKGDIPEGYSVSREKKERFSLILESASTNQTSMYLCASSSPTGTSGNEQFFGPGTRLTVL.

J is TRBJ1-6 and V is TRBV19; 9 bases line up with TRBD1. Germline V gives CDR1 LNHDA, CDR2 SQIVND (reference sequence). Trimming removed 4 bases from V and 8 bases from J; junction bases left unmatched: 12. The CDR3 contains 17 residues. The CDR3 DNA follows: TGTGCCAGTAGTACTCCGGGACAGGGAGAAAAAGATTCACCCCTCCACTTT. This encodes CASSTPGQGEKDSPLHF.

The genes are TRBV5-1 and TRBJ2-1; no clear D. From germline, CDR1 is SGHRS and CDR2 YFSETQ. This CDR3 comprises 15 residues. Trimming took off 0 bases at V and 7 bases at J, with 14 bases between the two ends. The CDR3 spells CASSLEVSLGNEQFF. The DNA of the CDR3 is TGCGCCAGCAGCTTGGAAGTGAGTCTCGGGAATGAGCAGTTCTTC. Complete variable domain (other parts from reference TRBV5-1 and TRBJ2-1): KAGVTQTPRYLIKTRGQQVTLSCSPISGHRSVSWYQQTPGQGLQFLFEYFSETQRNKGNFPGRFSGRQFSNSRSEMNVSTLELGDSALYLCASSLEVSLGNEQFFGPGTRLTVL.

The chain is built from TRBV11-2 and TRBJ1-1, with a possible D match to TRBD1 (5 bases). This CDR3 is 17 amino acids long. V was pared by 0 bases and J by 4 bases, with 18 bases between. The V gene's germline CDR1 is SGHAT and CDR2 FQNNGV. Written as DNA, the CDR3 is TGTGCCAGCAGCTTAGATCGGGGGGTGGTGGGTGTCACTGAAGCTTTCTTT. It yields the protein CASSLDRGVVGVTEAFF.

V is TRBV19 and J is TRBJ2-3, with 7 bases fitting TRBD2. The CDR3 runs to 15 residues. The germline V gene has CDR1 LNHDA and CDR2 SQIVND (reference sequence). The junction had 7 bases not matched to a gene; V was cut back by 5 bases and J by 2 bases. This CDR3 reads CASSDSGLHTDTQYF. In DNA, the CDR3 is TGTGCCAGTAGTGATTCGGGACTACACACAGATACGCAGTATTTT. The complete variable domain, with remaining parts taken from reference TRBV19 and TRBJ2-3, reads DGGITQSPKYLFRKEGQNVTLSCEQNLNHDAMYWYRQDPGQGLRLIYYSQIVNDFQKGDIAEGYSVSREKKESFPLTVTSAQKNPTAFYLCASSDSGLHTDTQYFGPGTRLTVL.

J is TRBJ2-1 and V is TRBV9, with TRBD2 matching 7 bases. CDR3 length equals 12 residues. With V trimmed by 0 bases and J by 12 bases, 3 bases remained unmatched. CDR1 and CDR2 from the germline V gene are SGDLS and YYNGEE. The CDR3 reads CASSVVGGRQFF. In DNA, the CDR3 is TGTGCCAGCAGCGTAGTGGGAGGGAGGCAGTTCTTC.

This chain links TRBV4-3 with TRBJ2-1, with 8 bases that match TRBD2. The trim removed 0 bases at V and 8 bases at J, leaving 15 bases unmatched. Germline assignment: CDR1 LGHNA and CDR2 YSLEER. This CDR3 contains 18 residues. CDR3 loop: CASSQERWGTRKEDEQFF. The CDR3, as DNA: TGCGCCAGCAGCCAAGAACGGTGGGGGACTAGAAAAGAGGATGAGCAGTTCTTC.

The genes are TRBV5-6 and TRBJ2-1, with TRBD1 as a possible D gene (6 bases). The CDR3 covers 13 residues. The V and J ends lost 2 bases and 8 bases respectively, with 11 bases between them. Germline lookup yields CDR1 SGHDT and CDR2 YYEEEE. The CDR3 spells CASSFLTGYEQFF. In DNA, the CDR3 is TGTGCCAGCAGCTTTTTGACAGGCTATGAGCAGTTCTTC.

V gene TRBV7-2 combines with J gene TRBJ2-7, with TRBD2 identical over 9 bases. The CDR3 covers 14 residues. V was pared by 5 bases and J by 5 bases, with 7 bases of the junction left unmatched. The germline CDR1 and CDR2 sequences are SGHTA and FQGNSA. The CDR3 reads CASSLSAGGNEQYF. The CDR3 region has the DNA TGTGCCAGCAGCCTTTCAGCGGGAGGAAACGAGCAGTACTTC.

This clone was found a few times. The rearrangement joins TRBV7-8 to TRBJ2-7, with 9 bases aligning to TRBD1. V was pared by 6 bases and J by 4 bases, with 10 bases of the junction left unmatched. Per germline, CDR1 SGHVS and CDR2 FQNEAQ. CDR3 length equals 15 residues. The chain's CDR3 is CASRTGTGSTYEQYF. CDR3 nucleotides: TGTGCCAGCAGGACCGGGACAGGGAGTACGTACGAGCAGTACTTC.

As concerns this clone: Different DNA sequences within this sample yield the same CDR3. This chain joins TRBV11-2 and TRBJ2-7; tentatively, D is TRBD2 (5 bases). This CDR3 spans 13 amino acids. Germline lookup yields CDR1 SGHAT and CDR2 FQNNGV. Trimming stripped 1 base from V and 2 bases from J, with 6 bases between. The CDR3 DNA is TGTGCCAGCAGCTTAGGAGGGACCTACGAGCAGTACTTC. This codes for CASSLGGTYEQYF. Combining the CDR3 with reference TRBV11-2 and TRBJ2-7 gives the whole variable domain EAGVAQSPRYKIIEKRQSVAFWCNPISGHATLYWYQQILGQGPKLLIQFQNNGVVDDSQLPKDRFSAERLKGVDSTLKIQPAKLEDSAVYLCASSLGGTYEQYFGPGTRLTVT.

This clone appeared a few times. The chain employs TRBV19 and TRBJ2-7, with D perhaps TRBD1 (6 bases). Germline CDR1 and CDR2: LNHDA and SQIVND (reference sequence). Trimming removed 5 bases at V and 6 bases at J, with 20 bases between. The CDR3 is 15 amino acids. The CDR3 is CASSFTTGPLPEQYF. DNA for the CDR3: TGTGCCAGTAGTTTCACGACAGGACCCCTCCCCGAGCAGTACTTC.

This rearrangement joins TRBV7-8 to TRBJ1-6; TRBD1 matches 7 bases. CDR3 size: 14 residues. The germline V gene encodes CDR1 SGHVS and CDR2 FQNEAQ. The trim removed 2 bases at V and 9 bases at J, leaving 4 bases unmatched. The CDR3 nucleotides read TGTGCCAGCAGCTTAAACAGGGGCAGTTCACCCCTCCACTTT. This gives the protein CASSLNRGSSPLHF.

The chain has TRBV2 and TRBJ2-3; D perhaps matches TRBD1 (5 bases). Germline lookup yields CDR1 SNHLY and CDR2 FYNNEI. This CDR3 has 15 residues. The V gene lost 6 bases and the J gene lost 8 bases, with 21 bases spanning the gap. The CDR3 nucleotides are TGTGCCAGCAGGAACGAAGGTCTATCGCAGGGTACGCAGTATTTT. It yields the protein CASRNEGLSQGTQYF.

This clone was observed a handful of times. The rearrangement uses TRBV10-2 and TRBJ2-1; D gene uncertain. Germline CDR1 WSHSY, CDR2 SAAADI. Trimming removed 8 bases from V and 3 bases from J, with 11 bases in between. This CDR3 comprises 13 residues. CDR3 sequence: CASEKTNYNEQFF. The CDR3 nucleotides read TGCGCCAGCGAAAAAACTAACTACAATGAGCAGTTCTTC.

This chain joins TRBV19 and TRBJ2-7; 7 bases line up with TRBD1. Per the germline V gene, CDR1 is LNHDA and CDR2 is SQIVND (reference sequence). This CDR3 contains 14 residues. Trimming took 4 bases from V and 2 from J; bases not matched to a gene: 5. The CDR3 spells CASSRGTEPYEQYF. The CDR3 DNA reads as TGTGCCAGTAGTAGGGGGACAGAACCCTACGAGCAGTACTTC.

CDR3 nucleotides: TGTGCCAGCAGCGTCCGGGGACAGGGGGAGCTTGGGGCTTTCTTT. Its translation is CASSVRGQGELGAFF. V and J are TRBV5-5 and TRBJ1-1; TRBD1 matches 11 bases. CDR3 size: 15 residues. In germline, CDR1 is SGHKS, CDR2 YYEKEE (reference sequence). V lost 4 bases, J lost 11 bases, and 13 bases stayed unmatched.

This clone was recorded a few times. The CDR3 DNA reads as TGCAGTGCCCCCCTGGGCCCTGAAGCTTTCTTT. It translates to CSAPLGPEAFF. The chain uses TRBV20-1 and TRBJ1-1; no clear D. CDR1 and CDR2 from the germline V gene are DFQATT and SNEGSKA (reference sequence). The V end was cut by 6 bases, the J end by 6 bases, with 11 bases between. CDR3 length equals 11 residues.

V usage is TRBV11-2 and J usage is TRBJ2-5, with 8 bases lining up with TRBD2. The V gene end was trimmed by 5 bases and the J gene end by 4 bases; junction bases not matched to a gene: 6. The CDR3 has 14 residues. Germline assignment: CDR1 SGHAT and CDR2 FQNNGV. The CDR3 here is CASSRGGPPETQYF. For the CDR3, the DNA is TGTGCCAGCAGCCGGGGGGGGCCCCCAGAGACCCAGTACTTC.

In DNA, the CDR3 is TGTGCCACCAGCAGAGATCGTTCTCGCGAGCAGTACTTC. The encoded protein is CATSRDRSREQYF. The rearrangement links TRBV15 to TRBJ2-7; D is ambiguous. V lost 0 bases and J 6 bases, leaving 9 bases between the germline ends. Germline V gives CDR1 LNHNV, CDR2 YYDKDF (reference sequence). The CDR3 has 13 amino acids.

CDR3 protein: CASRYRIATTLQQSRANVLTF. CDR3 in DNA: TGTGCCAGCAGATACAGGATAGCTACAACGCTACAACAAAGTCGGGCCAACGTCCTGACTTTC. The V and J genes are TRBV21-1 and TRBJ2-6; TRBD1, the table's D call, lacks a check against the DNA. TRBV21-1 is a documented pseudogene. The length of the CDR3 is 21 residues.

The chain combines TRBV6-1 with TRBJ2-5; a possible D gene is TRBD1 (6 bases). There are 15 residues in the CDR3. Per the germline V gene, CDR1 is MNHNS and CDR2 is SASEGT. V lost 1 base, J lost 2 bases, and 11 bases lay in between. The CDR3 spells CASSEGAGAQETQYF. As DNA, the CDR3 is TGTGCCAGCAGTGAAGGAGCAGGGGCGCAAGAGACCCAGTACTTC.

This clone was seen more than once but under ten times. The chain has TRBV6-1 and TRBJ2-7; 8 nucleotides line up with TRBD1. V gave up 6 bases and J gave up 4 bases; unmatched junction bases: 5. This CDR3 has 13 residues. CDR1 is MNHNS, CDR2 SASEGT, per germline. The CDR3 bases are TGTGCCAGCAGGCACAGGGGGTGGTACGAGCAGTACTTC. It is translated as CASRHRGWYEQYF.

The chain carries TRBV10-3 and TRBJ1-2; D remains unclear. This CDR3 comprises 12 residues. The germline V gene has CDR1 ENHRY and CDR2 SYGVKD. V was pared by 6 bases and J by 8 bases, with 13 bases between. CDR3 in amino acids: CAIRGGSRGYTF. The DNA for the CDR3 is TGTGCCATCAGGGGCGGGTCCAGGGGCTACACCTTC.

The table lists this clone with a few counts. The genes are TRBV19 and TRBJ1-5, with 7 bases fitting TRBD1. V was clipped by 6 bases and J by 3 bases; unmatched bases: 17. Germline-derived CDR1 and CDR2 are LNHDA and SQIVND (reference sequence). The CDR3 contains 18 residues. CDR3 protein: CASSRRGGGPSTNQPQHF. CDR3 nucleotide sequence: TGTGCCAGTAGCCGACGAGGGGGCGGCCCCTCCACCAATCAGCCCCAGCATTTT. Filled out from reference TRBV19 and TRBJ1-5, the complete variable domain reads DGGITQSPKYLFRKEGQNVTLSCEQNLNHDAMYWYRQDPGQGLRLIYYSQIVNDFQKGDIAEGYSVSREKKESFPLTVTSAQKNPTAFYLCASSRRGGGPSTNQPQHFGDGTRLSIL.